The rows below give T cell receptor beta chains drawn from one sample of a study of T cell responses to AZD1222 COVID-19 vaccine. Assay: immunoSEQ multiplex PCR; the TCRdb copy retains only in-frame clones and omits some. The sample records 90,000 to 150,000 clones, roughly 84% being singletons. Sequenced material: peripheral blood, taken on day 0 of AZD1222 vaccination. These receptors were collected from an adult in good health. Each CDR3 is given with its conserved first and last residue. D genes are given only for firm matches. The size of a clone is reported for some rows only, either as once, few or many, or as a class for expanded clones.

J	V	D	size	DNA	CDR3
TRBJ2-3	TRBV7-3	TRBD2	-	TGTGCCAGCAGCCCTCACCCGGGGGGGCTGGGCACAGATACGCAGTATTTT	CASSPHPGGLGTDTQYF
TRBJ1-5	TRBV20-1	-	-	TGCAGTGCTAGTTGGGGGGGCAATCAGCCCCAGCATTTT	CSASWGGNQPQHF
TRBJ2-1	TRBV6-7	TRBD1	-	TGTGCCAGCAGTTACCAAAGCCGGGACAGACCATACAATGAGCAGTTCTTC	CASSYQSRDRPYNEQFF
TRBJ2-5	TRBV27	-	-	TGTGCCAGCAGCGGCAACAGGGAGGAGACCCAGTACTTC	CASSGNREETQYF
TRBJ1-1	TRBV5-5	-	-	TGTGCCAGCGGCAATGATGTGGGGGCGCTTTTCACTGAAGCTTTCTTT	CASGNDVGALFTEAFF
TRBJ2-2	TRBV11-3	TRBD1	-	TGTGCCAGCAGCTACCGACAGGGACCTCACGGGGAGCTGTTTTTT	CASSYRQGPHGELFF
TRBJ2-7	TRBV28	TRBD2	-	TGTGCCAGCAGTGGAGGAACTGCCGAGGGACTAGCGGCCCAATACGAGCAGTACTTC	CASSGGTAEGLAAQYEQYF
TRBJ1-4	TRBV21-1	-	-	TGTGCCAGCCTCGGAGCCAGGGGAAAAGAAAAACTGTTTTTT	CASLGARGKEKLFF
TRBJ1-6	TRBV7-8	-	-	TGTGCCAGCAGCTTAGCGGCGTCCTATAATTCACCCCTCCACTTT	CASSLAASYNSPLHF
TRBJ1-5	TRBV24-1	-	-	TGTGCCACCAGTGAAGCCGGACAGCCGGGCAATCAGCCCCAGCATTTT	CATSEAGQPGNQPQHF
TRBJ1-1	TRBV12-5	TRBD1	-	TGTGCTAGTGGTACGGGACAGGTGGGGACTGAAGCTTTCTTT	CASGTGQVGTEAFF
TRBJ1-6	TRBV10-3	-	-	TGTGCCATCAGTGCCGCGCCGAGTGGTTCACCCCTCCACTTT	CAISAAPSGSPLHF
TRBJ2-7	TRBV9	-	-	TGTGCCAGCAGCGCAACAAGCAACGAGCAGTACTTC	CASSATSNEQYF
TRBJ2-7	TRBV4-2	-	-	TGTGCCAGCAGCCTCCGGGCTAGCGCCGTTCACGAGCAGTACTTC	CASSLRASAVHEQYF
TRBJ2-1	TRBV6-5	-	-	TGTGCCAGCAGTTACTCGAGTCTCATTGGCTCTAATGAGCAGTTCTTC	CASSYSSLIGSNEQFF
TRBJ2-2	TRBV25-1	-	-	TGTGCCAGCAGTGAATTTCGGGATACCGGAGGGGAGCTGTTTTTT	CASSEFRDTGGELFF
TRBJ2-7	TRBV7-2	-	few	TGTGCCAGCAGCTCACGACGAACCTACGAGCAGTACTTC	CASSSRRTYEQYF
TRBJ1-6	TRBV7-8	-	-	TGTGCCAGCAGCCGCGGGTCACCCCTCCACTTT	CASSRGSPLHF